This TCR beta chain stems from a study of blood T cell repertoires in COVID-19. Overall study context: Acute-phase and convalescent COVID-19 samples originated in the United States, Italy and Spain. Nucleic acid was either cDNA or gDNA, and it came from T cells, B-cell-depleted T cells, or PBMCs.

Germline CDR1 and CDR2: SQVTM and ANQGSEA. V lost 0 bases and J lost 8, with 19 bases in between. This CDR3 is 16 amino acids long. Authors' processing steps: Amplification from reference gene primers served as the basis for estimated nucleated cell counts. Assay: immunoSEQ multiplex PCR; the TCRdb copy retains only in-frame clones and omits some. That table supplies the V and J calls and clone size; D and trimming were determined from the DNA. The sample records under 200,000 clones, more than 75% being singletons. This rearrangement joins TRBV29-1 to TRBJ1-4; D is undetermined. The clonotype was recovered from a man in his forties or fifties with active or convalescent COVID-19. What was sequenced was peripheral blood. CDR3 sequence (DNA): TGCAGCGTTGAAGATAGAAAAGAATCGGCGGGCGAAAAACTGTTTTTT. This gives the protein CSVEDRKESAGEKLFF.